This section outlines one TCR beta chain sequence together with its context. This clone was detected a few times. Its specific antigen is unknown. It has no much larger one-base neighbor in the sample; base qualities were not kept. The CDR3 covers 15 residues, taking in both the cysteine and the phenylalanine. The entry retains the CDR3 DNA only, 45 bases that are in frame from base 1. Trimming takes 6 bases off V and 2 bases off J; junction bases not matched to a gene: 11. From a lookup of the germline V gene, CDR1 and CDR2 are SQVTM and ANQGSEA. The sample is drawn from a study of T cell changes during pregnancy in multiple sclerosis (dated by TCRdb to 2018 to 2020). Regarding the research as a whole: In women with multiple sclerosis, the researchers looked at how the T cell repertoire shifted as pregnancy progressed.

Receptor amplification or capture employed the immunoSEQ multiplex PCR assay. TCRdb took this table from immuneACCESS and kept in-frame rearrangements with V and J called. Such tables lack part of the clones; where checked against another copy, unresolved V genes explain under half of the gap, and the rest is unexplained. In all, the sample holds around 77,000 clones, and more than 80% of those were seen once. The top ten clonotypes cover over 1% of the sample. Material: peripheral blood, obtained in the third trimester of pregnancy. The chain links TRBV29-1 with TRBJ2-7, with 9 middle bases fitting TRBD2. The receptor was derived from a female donor with multiple sclerosis, enrolled in a pregnancy study. The DNA sequence follows: TGCAGCGTCCCCACTCCGACTAGCGGTCCCTACGAGCAGTACTTC. Its translation reads: CSVPTPTSGPYEQYF.